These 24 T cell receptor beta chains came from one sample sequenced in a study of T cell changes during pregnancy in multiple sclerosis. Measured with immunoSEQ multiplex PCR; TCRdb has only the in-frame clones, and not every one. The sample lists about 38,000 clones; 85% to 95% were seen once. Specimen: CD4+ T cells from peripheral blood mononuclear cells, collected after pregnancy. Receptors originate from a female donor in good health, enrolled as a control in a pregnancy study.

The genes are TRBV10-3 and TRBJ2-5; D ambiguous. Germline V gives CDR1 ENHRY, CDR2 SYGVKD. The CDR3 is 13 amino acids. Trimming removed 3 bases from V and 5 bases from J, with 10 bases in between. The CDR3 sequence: CAISESGPETQYF. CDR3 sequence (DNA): TGTGCCATCAGTGAATCGGGTCCCGAGACCCAGTACTTC.

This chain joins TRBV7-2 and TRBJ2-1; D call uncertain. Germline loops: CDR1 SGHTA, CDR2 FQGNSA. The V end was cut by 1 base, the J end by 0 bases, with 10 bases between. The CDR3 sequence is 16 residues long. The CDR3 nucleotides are TGTGCCAGCAGCTTAGGGCGGCTACTCTCCTACAATGAGCAGTTCTTC. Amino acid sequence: CASSLGRLLSYNEQFF.

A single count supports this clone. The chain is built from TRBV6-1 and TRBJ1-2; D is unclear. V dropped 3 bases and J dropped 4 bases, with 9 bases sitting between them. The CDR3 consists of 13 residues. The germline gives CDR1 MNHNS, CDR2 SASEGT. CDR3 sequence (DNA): TGTGCCAGCAGTGACCGTACGGTCTATGGCTACACCTTC. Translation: CASSDRTVYGYTF.

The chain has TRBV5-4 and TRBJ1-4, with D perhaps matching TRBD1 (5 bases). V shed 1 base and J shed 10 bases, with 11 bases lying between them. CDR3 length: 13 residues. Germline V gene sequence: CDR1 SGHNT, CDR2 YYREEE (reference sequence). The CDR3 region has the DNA TGTGCCAGCAGCTTGTACGGGGGTGGAAAACTGTTTTTT. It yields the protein CASSLYGGGKLFF.

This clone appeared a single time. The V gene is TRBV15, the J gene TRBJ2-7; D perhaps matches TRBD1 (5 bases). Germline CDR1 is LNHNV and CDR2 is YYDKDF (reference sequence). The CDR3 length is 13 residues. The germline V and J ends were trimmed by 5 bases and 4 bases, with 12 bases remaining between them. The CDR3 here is CATSGTTGYEQYF. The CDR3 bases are TGTGCCACCAGCGGAACCACAGGTTACGAGCAGTACTTC. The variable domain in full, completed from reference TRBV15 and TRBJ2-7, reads DAMVIQNPRYQVTQFGKPVTLSCSQTLNHNVMYWYQQKSSQAPKLLFHYYDKDFNNEADTPDNFQSRRPNTSFCFLDIRSPGLGDTAMYLCATSGTTGYEQYFGPGTRLTVT.

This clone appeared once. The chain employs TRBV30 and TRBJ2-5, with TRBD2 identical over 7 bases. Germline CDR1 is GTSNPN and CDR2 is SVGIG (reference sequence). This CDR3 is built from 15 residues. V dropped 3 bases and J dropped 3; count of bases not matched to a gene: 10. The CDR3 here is CAWSKGLADKETQYF. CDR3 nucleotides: TGTGCCTGGAGCAAGGGGCTAGCGGACAAAGAGACCCAGTACTTC.

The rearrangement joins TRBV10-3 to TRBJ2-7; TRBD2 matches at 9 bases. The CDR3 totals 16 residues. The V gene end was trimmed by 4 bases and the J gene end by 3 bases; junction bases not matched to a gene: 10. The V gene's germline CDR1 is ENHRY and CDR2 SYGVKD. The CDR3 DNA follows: TGTGCCATCAGTGGGGCCTGGGGACTAGCAAACTACGAGCAGTACTTC. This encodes CAISGAWGLANYEQYF.

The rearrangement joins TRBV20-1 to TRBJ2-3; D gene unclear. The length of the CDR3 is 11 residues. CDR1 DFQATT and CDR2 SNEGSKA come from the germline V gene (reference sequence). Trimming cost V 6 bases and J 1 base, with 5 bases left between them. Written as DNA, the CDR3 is TGCAGTGCAGCCGGCACAGATACGCAGTATTTT. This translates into CSAAGTDTQYF.

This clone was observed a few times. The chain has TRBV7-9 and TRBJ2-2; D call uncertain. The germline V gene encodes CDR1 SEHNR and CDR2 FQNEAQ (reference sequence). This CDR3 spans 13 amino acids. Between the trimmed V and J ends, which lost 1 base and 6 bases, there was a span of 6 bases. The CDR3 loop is CASSLETAGELFF. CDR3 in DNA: TGTGCCAGCAGCTTAGAAACAGCCGGGGAGCTGTTTTTT.

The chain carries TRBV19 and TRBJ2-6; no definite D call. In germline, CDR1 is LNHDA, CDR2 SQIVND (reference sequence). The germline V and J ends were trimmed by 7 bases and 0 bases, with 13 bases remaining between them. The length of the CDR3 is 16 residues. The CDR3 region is CASTPVIFSGANVLTF. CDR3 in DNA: TGTGCCAGTACCCCAGTCATTTTCTCTGGGGCCAACGTCCTGACTTTC.

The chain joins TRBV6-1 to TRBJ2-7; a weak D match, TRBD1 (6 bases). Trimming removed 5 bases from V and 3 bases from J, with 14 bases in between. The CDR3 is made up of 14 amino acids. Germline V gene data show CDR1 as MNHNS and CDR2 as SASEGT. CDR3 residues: CASSSRQAIYEQYF. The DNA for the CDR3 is TGTGCCAGCAGTTCCCGACAGGCAATCTACGAGCAGTACTTC.

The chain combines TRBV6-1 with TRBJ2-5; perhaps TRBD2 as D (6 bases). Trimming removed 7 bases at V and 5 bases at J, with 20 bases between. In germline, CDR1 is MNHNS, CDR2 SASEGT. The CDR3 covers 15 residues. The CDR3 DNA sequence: TGTGCCAGCACCAAAGGGACTGGGGTGGTCGAGACCCAGTACTTC. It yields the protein CASTKGTGVVETQYF.

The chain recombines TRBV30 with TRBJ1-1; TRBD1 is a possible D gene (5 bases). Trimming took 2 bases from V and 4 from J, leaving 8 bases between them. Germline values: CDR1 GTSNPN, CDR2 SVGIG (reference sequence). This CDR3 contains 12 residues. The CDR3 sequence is CAWSRGPTEAFF. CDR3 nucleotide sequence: TGTGCCTGGAGTAGGGGCCCCACTGAAGCTTTCTTT.

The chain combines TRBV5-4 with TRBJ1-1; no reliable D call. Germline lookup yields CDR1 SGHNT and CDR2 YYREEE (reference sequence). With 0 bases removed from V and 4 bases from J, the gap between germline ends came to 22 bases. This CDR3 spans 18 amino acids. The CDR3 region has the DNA TGTGCCAGCAGCTTGGAGCCGGCGTCGGGAAGAACGTCCACTGAAGCTTTCTTT. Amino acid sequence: CASSLEPASGRTSTEAFF.

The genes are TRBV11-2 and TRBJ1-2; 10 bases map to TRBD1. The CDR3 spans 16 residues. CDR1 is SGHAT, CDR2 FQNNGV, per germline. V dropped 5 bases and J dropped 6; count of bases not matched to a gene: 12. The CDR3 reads CASSDRPGQGLNGYTF. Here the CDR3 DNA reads TGTGCCAGCAGCGATCGACCGGGACAGGGGCTGAATGGCTACACCTTC.

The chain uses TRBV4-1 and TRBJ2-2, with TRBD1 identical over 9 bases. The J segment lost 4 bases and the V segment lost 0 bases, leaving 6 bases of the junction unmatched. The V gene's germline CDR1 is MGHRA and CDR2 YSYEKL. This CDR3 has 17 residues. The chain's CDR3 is CASSQDGQGWATGELFF. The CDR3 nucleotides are TGCGCCAGCAGCCAAGATGGACAGGGGTGGGCCACCGGGGAGCTGTTTTTT.

The CDR3 DNA is TGTGCCAGCAGCCAGACTGGCCCCAATGAGCAGTTCTTC. Amino acids: CASSQTGPNEQFF. The rearrangement links TRBV5-8 to TRBJ2-1; no firm D call. The germline V and J ends were trimmed by 4 bases and 6 bases, with 11 bases remaining between them. The CDR3 runs 13 residues. The germline CDR1 and CDR2 sequences are SGHTS and YDEGEE.

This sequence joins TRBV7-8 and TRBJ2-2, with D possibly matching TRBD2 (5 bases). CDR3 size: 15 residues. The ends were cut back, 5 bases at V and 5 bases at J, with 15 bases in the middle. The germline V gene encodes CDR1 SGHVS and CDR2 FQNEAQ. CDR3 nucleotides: TGTGCCAGCAGCCCCCATTCGGGGTTAACCGGGGAGCTGTTTTTT. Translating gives CASSPHSGLTGELFF.

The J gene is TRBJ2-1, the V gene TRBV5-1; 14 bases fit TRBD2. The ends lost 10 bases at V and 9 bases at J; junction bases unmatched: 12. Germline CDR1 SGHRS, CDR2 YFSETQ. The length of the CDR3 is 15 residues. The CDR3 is CASDPGLAGVIEQFF. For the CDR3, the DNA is TGCGCCTCCGACCCGGGACTAGCGGGAGTTATTGAGCAGTTCTTC.

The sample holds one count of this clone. CDR3 residues: CASIPGTTNTEAFF. The CDR3 DNA reads as TGTGCCAGTATCCCCGGGACAACGAACACTGAAGCTTTCTTT. V usage is TRBV19 and J usage is TRBJ1-1, with D perhaps matching TRBD1 (6 bases). The germline V gene encodes CDR1 LNHDA and CDR2 SQIVND (reference sequence). Between the trimmed V and J ends, which lost 7 bases and 1 base, there was a span of 13 bases. This CDR3 comprises 14 residues.

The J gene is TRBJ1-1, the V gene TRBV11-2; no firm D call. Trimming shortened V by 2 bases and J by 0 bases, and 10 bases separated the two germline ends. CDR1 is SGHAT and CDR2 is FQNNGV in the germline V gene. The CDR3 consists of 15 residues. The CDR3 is CASSLFRGLNTEAFF. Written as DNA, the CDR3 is TGTGCCAGCAGCTTATTTCGGGGATTGAACACTGAAGCTTTCTTT.

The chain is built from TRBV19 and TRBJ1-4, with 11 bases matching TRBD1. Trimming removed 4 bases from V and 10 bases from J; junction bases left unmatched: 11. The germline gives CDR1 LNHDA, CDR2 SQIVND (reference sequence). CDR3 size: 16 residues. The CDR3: CASSTRTGGELGKLFF. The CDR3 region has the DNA TGTGCCAGTAGTACCCGGACAGGGGGCGAATTAGGAAAACTGTTTTTT.

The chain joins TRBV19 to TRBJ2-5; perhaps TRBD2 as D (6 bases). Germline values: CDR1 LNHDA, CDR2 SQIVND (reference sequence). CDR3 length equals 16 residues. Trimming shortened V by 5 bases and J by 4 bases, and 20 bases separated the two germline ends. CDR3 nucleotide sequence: TGTGCCAGTAGTGCCCCTGTAGGAGGGGCTCGAGAGACCCAGTACTTC. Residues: CASSAPVGGARETQYF. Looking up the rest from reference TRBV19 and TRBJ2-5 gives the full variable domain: DGGITQSPKYLFRKEGQNVTLSCEQNLNHDAMYWYRQDPGQGLRLIYYSQIVNDFQKGDIAEGYSVSREKKESFPLTVTSAQKNPTAFYLCASSAPVGGARETQYFGPGTRLLVL.

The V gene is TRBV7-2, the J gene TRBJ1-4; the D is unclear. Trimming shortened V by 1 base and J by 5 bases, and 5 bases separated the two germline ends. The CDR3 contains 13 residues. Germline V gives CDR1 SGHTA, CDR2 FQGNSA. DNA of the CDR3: TGTGCCAGCAGCTTAGGTGTAAATGAAAAACTGTTTTTT. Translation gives CASSLGVNEKLFF.